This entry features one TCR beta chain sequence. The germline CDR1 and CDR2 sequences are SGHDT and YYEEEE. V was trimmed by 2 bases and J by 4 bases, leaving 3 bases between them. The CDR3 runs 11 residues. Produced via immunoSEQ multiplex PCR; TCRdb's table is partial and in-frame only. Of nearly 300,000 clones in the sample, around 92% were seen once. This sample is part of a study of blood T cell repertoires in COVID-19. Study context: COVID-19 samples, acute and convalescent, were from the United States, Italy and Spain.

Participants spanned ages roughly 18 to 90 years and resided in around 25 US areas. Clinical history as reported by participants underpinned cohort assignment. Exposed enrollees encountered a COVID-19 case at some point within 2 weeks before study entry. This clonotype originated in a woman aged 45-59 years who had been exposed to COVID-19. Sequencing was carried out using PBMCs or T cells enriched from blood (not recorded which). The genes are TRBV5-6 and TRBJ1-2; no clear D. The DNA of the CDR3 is TGTGCCAGCAGCTTCGGCTATGGCTACACCTTC. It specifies CASSFGYGYTF.